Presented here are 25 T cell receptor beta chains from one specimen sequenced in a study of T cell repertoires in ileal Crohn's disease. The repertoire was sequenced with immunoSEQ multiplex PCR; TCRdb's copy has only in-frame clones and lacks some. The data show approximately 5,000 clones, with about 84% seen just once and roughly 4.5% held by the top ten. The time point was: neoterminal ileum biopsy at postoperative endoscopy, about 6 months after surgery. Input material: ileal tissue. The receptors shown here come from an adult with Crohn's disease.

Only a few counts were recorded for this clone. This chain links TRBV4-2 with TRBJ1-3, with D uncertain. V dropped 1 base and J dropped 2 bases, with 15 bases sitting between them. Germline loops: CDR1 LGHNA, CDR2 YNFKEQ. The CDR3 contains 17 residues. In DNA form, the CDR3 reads TGTGCCAGCAGCCAAGGGACCTCGAGGATTGCTGGAAACACCATATATTTT. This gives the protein CASSQGTSRIAGNTIYF.

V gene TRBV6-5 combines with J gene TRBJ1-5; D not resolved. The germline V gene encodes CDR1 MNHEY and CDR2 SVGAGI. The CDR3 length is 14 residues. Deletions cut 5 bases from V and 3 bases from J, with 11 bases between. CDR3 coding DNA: TGTGCCAGCAGTAAAGGCCCAATCAATCAGCCCCAGCATTTT. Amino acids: CASSKGPINQPQHF.

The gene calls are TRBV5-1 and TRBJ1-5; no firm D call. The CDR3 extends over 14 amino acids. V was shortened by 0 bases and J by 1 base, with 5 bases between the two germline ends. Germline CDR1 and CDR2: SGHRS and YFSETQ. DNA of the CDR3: TGCGCCAGCAGCTTGGGCAACAGCAATCAGCCCCAGCATTTT. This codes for CASSLGNSNQPQHF. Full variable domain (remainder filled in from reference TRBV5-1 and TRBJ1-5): KAGVTQTPRYLIKTRGQQVTLSCSPISGHRSVSWYQQTPGQGLQFLFEYFSETQRNKGNFPGRFSGRQFSNSRSEMNVSTLELGDSALYLCASSLGNSNQPQHFGDGTRLSIL.

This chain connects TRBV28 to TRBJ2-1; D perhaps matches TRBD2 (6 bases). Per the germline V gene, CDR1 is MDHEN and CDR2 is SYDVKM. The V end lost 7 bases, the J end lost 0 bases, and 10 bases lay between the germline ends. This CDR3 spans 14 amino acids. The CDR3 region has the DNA TGTGCCAGCACAGCGGGTAGCTCCTACAATGAGCAGTTCTTC. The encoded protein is CASTAGSSYNEQFF.

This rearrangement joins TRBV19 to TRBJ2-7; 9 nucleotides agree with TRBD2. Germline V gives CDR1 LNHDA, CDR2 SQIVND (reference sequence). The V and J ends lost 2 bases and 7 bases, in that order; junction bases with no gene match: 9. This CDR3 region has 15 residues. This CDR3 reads CASSISGLAVREQYF. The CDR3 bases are TGTGCCAGTAGTATATCGGGACTAGCCGTACGGGAGCAGTACTTC.

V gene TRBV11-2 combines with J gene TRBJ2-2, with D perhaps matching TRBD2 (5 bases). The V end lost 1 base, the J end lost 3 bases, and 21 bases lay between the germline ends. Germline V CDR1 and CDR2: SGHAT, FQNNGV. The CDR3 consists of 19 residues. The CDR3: CASSLGSRGFREYTGELFF. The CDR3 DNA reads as TGTGCCAGCAGCTTAGGGTCACGAGGGTTTCGAGAATACACCGGGGAGCTGTTTTTT.

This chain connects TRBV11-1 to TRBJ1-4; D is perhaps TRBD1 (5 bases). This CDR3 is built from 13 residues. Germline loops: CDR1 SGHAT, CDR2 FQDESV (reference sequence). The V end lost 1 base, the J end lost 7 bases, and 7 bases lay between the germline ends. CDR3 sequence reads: CASSLGDGEKLFF. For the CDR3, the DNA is TGTGCCAGCAGCTTAGGGGACGGTGAAAAACTGTTTTTT.

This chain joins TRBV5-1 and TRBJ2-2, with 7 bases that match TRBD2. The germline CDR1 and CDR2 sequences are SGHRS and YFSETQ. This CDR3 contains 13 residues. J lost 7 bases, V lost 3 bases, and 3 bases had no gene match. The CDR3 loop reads CASSSGTIGELFF. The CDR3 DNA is TGCGCCAGCAGCTCAGGGACTATCGGGGAGCTGTTTTTT. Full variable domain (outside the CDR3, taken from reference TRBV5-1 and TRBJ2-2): KAGVTQTPRYLIKTRGQQVTLSCSPISGHRSVSWYQQTPGQGLQFLFEYFSETQRNKGNFPGRFSGRQFSNSRSEMNVSTLELGDSALYLCASSSGTIGELFFGEGSRLTVL.

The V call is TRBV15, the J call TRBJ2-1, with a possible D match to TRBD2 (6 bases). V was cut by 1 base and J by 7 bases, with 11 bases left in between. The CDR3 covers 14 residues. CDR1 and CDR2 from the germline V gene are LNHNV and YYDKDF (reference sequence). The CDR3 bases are TGTGCCACCAGCAGAGCGGGAGAGTATAATGAGCAGTTCTTC. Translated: CATSRAGEYNEQFF.

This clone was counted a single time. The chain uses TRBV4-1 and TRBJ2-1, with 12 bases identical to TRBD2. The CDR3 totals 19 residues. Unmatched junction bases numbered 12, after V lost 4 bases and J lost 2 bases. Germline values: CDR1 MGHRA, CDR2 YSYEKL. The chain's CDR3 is CASSRLLAGGTGAYNEQFF. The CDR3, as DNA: TGCGCCAGCAGCCGTCTACTAGCGGGAGGAACCGGCGCCTACAATGAGCAGTTCTTC.

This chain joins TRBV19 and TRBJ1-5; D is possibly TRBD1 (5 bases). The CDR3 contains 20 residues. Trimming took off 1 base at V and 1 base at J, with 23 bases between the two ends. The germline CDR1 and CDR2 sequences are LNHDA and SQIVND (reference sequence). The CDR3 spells CASSIGRAGRGLESNQPQHF. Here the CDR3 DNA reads TGTGCCAGTAGTATAGGCCGGGCAGGGAGAGGGCTGGAGAGCAATCAGCCCCAGCATTTT.

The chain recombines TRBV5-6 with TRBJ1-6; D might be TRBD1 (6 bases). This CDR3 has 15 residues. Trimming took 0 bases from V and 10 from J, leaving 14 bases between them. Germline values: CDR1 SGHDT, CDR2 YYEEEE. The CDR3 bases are TGTGCCAGCAGCTTGGGTCAGGGGTTACGATCACCCCTCCACTTT. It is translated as CASSLGQGLRSPLHF.

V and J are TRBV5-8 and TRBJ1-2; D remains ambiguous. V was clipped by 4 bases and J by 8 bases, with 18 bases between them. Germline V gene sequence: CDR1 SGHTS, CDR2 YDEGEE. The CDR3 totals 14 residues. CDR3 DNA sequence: TGTGCCAGCAGCCGGATAGGGCAGGTTAGCGGCTACACCTTC. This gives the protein CASSRIGQVSGYTF.

CDR3 protein: CASSDYHGSHEQYF. The CDR3 nucleotides read TGTGCCAGCAGTGACTACCACGGGTCCCACGAGCAGTACTTC. This rearrangement joins TRBV6-1 to TRBJ2-7; D is unclear. The CDR3 extends over 14 amino acids. Germline-derived CDR1 and CDR2 are MNHNS and SASEGT. Trimming stripped 3 bases from V and 5 bases from J, with 14 bases between.

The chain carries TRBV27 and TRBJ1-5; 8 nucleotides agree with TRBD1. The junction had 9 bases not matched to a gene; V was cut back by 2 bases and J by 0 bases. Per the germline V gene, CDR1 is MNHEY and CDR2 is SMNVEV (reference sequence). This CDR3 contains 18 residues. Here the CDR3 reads CASSLGGTGFYSNQPQHF. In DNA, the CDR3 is TGTGCCAGCAGTTTAGGGGGGACAGGATTCTATAGCAATCAGCCCCAGCATTTT.

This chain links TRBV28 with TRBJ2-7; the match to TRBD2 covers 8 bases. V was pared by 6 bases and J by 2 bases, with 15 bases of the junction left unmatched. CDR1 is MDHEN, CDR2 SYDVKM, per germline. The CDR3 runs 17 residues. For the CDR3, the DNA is TGTGCCAGCAGCTCCCTCGGGGGGGGAACAGGGACCTACGAGCAGTACTTC. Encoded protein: CASSSLGGGTGTYEQYF. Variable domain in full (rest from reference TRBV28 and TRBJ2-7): DVKVTQSSRYLVKRTGEKVFLECVQDMDHENMFWYRQDPGLGLRLIYFSYDVKMKEKGDIPEGYSVSREKKERFSLILESASTNQTSMYLCASSSLGGGTGTYEQYFGPGTRLTVT.

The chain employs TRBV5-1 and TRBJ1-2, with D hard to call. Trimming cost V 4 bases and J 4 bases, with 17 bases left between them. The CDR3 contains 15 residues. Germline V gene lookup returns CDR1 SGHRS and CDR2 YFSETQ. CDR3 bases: TGCGCCAGCAGCGAGGGATCTAACAGCGCCTATGGCTACACCTTC. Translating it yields CASSEGSNSAYGYTF.

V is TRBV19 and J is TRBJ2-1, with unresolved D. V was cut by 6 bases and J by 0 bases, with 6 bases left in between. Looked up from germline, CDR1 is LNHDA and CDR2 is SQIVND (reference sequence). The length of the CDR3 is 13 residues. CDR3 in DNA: TGTGCCAGTAGCGGAACCTCCTACAATGAGCAGTTCTTC. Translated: CASSGTSYNEQFF. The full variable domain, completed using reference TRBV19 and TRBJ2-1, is DGGITQSPKYLFRKEGQNVTLSCEQNLNHDAMYWYRQDPGQGLRLIYYSQIVNDFQKGDIAEGYSVSREKKESFPLTVTSAQKNPTAFYLCASSGTSYNEQFFGPGTRLTVL.

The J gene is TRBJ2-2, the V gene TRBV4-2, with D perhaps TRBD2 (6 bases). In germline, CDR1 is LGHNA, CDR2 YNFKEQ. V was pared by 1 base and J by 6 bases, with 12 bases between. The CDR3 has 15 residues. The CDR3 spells CASSQAGEVAGELFF. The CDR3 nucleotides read TGTGCCAGCAGCCAAGCGGGAGAGGTGGCCGGGGAGCTGTTTTTT.

DNA for the CDR3: TGTGCCAGCGGCACCGGGACAGGGGTCGATGAAAAACTGTTTTTT. As protein: CASGTGTGVDEKLFF. The chain employs TRBV7-9 and TRBJ1-4; 10 nucleotides line up with TRBD1. The junction had 9 bases not matched to a gene; V was cut back by 8 bases and J by 6 bases. There are 15 residues in the CDR3. Germline CDR1 and CDR2: SEHNR and FQNEAQ (reference sequence). The full variable domain, rest sourced from reference TRBV7-9 and TRBJ1-4, is DTGVSQNPRHKITKRGQNVTFRCDPISEHNRLYWYRQTLGQGPEFLTYFQNEAQLEKSRLLSDRFSAERPKGSFSTLEIQRTEQGDSAMYLCASGTGTGVDEKLFFGSGTQLSVL.

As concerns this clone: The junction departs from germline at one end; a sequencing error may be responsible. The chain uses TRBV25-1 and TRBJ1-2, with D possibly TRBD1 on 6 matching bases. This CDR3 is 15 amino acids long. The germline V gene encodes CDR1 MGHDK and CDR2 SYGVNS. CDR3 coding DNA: TGTGCCAGCAGTGAATATGGAGGACAGAACTTTGGCTACACCTTC. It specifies CASSEYGGQNFGYTF.

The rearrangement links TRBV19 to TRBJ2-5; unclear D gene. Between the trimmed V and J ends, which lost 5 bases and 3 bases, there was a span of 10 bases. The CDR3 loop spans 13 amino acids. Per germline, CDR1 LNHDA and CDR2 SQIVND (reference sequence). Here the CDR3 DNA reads TGTGCCAGTAGTTTTCAGGCGGAAGAGACCCAGTACTTC. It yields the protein CASSFQAEETQYF.

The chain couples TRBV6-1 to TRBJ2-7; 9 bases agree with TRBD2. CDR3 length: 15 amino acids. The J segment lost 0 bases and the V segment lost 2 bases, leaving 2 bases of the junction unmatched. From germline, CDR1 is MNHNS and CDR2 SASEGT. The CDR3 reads CASSELAGSSYEQYF. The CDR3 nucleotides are TGTGCCAGCAGTGAACTAGCGGGGAGCTCCTACGAGCAGTACTTC.

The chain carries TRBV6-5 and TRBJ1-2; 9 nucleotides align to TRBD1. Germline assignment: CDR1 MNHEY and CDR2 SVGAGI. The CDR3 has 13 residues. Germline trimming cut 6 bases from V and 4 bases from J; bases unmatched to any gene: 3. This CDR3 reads CASSSDRGYGYTF. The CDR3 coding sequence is TGTGCCAGCAGCTCGGACAGGGGCTATGGCTACACCTTC.

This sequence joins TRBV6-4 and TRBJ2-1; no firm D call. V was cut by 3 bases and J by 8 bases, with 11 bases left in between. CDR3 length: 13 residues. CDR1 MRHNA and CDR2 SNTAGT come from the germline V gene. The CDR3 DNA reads TGTGCCAGCAGTGAAGGTGGGGAATATGAGCAGTTCTTC. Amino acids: CASSEGGEYEQFF.